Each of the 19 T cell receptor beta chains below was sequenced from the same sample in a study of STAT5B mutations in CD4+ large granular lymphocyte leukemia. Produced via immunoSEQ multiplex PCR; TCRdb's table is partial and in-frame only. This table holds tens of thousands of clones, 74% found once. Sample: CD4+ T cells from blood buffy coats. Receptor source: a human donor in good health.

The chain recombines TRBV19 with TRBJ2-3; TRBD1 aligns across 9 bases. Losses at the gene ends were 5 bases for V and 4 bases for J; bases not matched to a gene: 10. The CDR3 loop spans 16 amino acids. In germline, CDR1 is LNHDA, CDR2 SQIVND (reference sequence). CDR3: CASSPGDRVVPDTQYF. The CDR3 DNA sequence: TGTGCCAGTAGTCCAGGGGACAGGGTTGTCCCAGATACGCAGTATTTT.

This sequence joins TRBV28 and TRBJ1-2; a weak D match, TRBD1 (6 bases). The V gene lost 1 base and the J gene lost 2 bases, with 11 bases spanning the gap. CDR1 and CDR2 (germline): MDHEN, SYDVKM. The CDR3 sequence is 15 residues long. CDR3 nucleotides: TGTGCCAGCAGTTTATTGGGCCAGGGGAACTATGGCTACACCTTC. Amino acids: CASSLLGQGNYGYTF.

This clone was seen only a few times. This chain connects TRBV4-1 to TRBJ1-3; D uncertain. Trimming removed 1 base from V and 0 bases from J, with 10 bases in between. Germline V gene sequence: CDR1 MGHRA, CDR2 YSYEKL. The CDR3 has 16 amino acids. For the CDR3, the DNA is TGCGCCAGCAGCCAAGGGATAGGTCGCTCTGGAAACACCATATATTTT. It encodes CASSQGIGRSGNTIYF.

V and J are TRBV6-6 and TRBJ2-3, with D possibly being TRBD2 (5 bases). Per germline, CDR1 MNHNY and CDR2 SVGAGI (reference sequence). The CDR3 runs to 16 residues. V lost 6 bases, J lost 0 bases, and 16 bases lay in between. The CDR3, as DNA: TGTGCCAGCAGGAAATGGGGAGATACTAGCACAGATACGCAGTATTTT. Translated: CASRKWGDTSTDTQYF.

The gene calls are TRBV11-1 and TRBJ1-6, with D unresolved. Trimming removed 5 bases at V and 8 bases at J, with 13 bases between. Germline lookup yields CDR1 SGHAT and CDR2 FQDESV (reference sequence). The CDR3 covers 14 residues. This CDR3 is CASSRPKKDSPLHF. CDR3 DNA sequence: TGTGCCAGCAGCCGACCAAAAAAGGATTCACCCCTCCACTTT.

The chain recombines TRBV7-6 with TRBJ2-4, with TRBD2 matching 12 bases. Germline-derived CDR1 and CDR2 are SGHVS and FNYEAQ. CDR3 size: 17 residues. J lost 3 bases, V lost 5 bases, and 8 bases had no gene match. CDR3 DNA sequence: TGTGCCAGCAGCCCGAAGACTAGCGGGAGAGGCAAAAACATTCAGTACTTC. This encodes CASSPKTSGRGKNIQYF.

The DNA for the CDR3 is TGCGCCAGCAGCTTCGATATAGGGACAGCCCAAGAGACCCAGTACTTC. It encodes CASSFDIGTAQETQYF. This sequence joins TRBV5-1 and TRBJ2-5, with 7 bases lining up with TRBD1. Germline V CDR1 and CDR2: SGHRS, YFSETQ. The length of the CDR3 is 16 residues. The V segment lost 2 bases and the J segment 1 base; nucleotides outside the gene matches: 8.

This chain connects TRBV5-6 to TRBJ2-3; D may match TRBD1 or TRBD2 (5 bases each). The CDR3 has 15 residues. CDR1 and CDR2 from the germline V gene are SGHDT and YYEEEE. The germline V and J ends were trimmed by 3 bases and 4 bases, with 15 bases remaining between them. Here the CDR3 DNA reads TGTGCCAGCAGCTGGGGGACGGGCCCCGCAGATACGCAGTATTTT. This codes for CASSWGTGPADTQYF.

As DNA, the CDR3 is TGTGCCAGCAGCTTACGCGGGGGATCCTACAATGAGCAGTTCTTC. Its protein product is CASSLRGGSYNEQFF. The chain carries TRBV7-9 and TRBJ2-1, with TRBD2 matching 7 bases. This CDR3 comprises 15 residues. Germline CDR1 and CDR2: SEHNR and FQNEAQ (reference sequence). The trim removed 2 bases at V and 1 base at J, leaving 2 bases unmatched.

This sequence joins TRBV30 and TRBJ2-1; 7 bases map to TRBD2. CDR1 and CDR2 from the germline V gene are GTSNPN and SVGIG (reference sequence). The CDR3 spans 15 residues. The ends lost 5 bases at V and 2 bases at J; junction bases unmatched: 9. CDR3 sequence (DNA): TGTGCCTGGGGAGGGCTAGCGGCTCCCTACAATGAGCAGTTCTTC. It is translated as CAWGGLAAPYNEQFF.

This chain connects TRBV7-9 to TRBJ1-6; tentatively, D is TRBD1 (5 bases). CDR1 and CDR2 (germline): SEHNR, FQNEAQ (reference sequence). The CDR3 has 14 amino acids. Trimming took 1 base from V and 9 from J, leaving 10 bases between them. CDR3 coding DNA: TGTGCCAGCAGCTTAGGGGGCTTGGTTTCACCCCTCCACTTT. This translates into CASSLGGLVSPLHF.

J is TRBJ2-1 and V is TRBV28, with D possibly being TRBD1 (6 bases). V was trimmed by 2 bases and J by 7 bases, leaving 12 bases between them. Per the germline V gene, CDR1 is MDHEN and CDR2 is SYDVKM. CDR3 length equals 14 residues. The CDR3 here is CASSLEDRQNEQFF. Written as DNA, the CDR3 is TGTGCCAGCAGTTTAGAGGACAGACAAAATGAGCAGTTCTTC.

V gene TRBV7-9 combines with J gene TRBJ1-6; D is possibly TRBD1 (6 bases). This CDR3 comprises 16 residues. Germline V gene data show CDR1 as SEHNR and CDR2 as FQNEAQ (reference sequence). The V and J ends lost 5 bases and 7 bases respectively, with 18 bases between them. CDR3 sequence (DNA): TGTGCCAGCAGCCCCCGGGGGGGCAGGGGAAATTCACCCCTCCACTTT. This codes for CASSPRGGRGNSPLHF.

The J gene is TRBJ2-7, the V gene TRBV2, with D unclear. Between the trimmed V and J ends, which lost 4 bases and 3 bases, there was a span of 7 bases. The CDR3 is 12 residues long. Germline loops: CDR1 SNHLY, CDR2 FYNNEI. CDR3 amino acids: CASSVSGYEQYF. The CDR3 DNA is TGTGCCAGCAGTGTCTCAGGCTACGAGCAGTACTTC.

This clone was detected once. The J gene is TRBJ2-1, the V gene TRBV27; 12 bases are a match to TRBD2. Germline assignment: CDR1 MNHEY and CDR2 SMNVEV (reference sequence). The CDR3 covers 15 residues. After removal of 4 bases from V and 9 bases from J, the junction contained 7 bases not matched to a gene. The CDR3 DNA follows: TGTGCCAGCAGTTCGCTAGCGGGGGGGCTCGGTGAGCAGTTCTTC. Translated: CASSSLAGGLGEQFF.

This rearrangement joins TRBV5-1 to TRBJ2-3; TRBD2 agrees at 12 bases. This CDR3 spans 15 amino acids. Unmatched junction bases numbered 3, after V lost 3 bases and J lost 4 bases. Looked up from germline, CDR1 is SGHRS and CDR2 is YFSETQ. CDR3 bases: TGCGCCAGCAGCTGGACTAGCGGGATCTCAGATACGCAGTATTTT. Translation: CASSWTSGISDTQYF. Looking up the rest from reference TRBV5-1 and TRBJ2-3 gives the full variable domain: KAGVTQTPRYLIKTRGQQVTLSCSPISGHRSVSWYQQTPGQGLQFLFEYFSETQRNKGNFPGRFSGRQFSNSRSEMNVSTLELGDSALYLCASSWTSGISDTQYFGPGTRLTVL.

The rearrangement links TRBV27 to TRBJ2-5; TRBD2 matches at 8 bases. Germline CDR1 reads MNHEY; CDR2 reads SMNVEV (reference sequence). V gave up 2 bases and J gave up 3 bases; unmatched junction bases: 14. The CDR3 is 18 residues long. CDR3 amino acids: CASSLEAPRNGREETQYF. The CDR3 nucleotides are TGTGCCAGCAGTTTAGAGGCCCCCAGAAACGGGAGGGAAGAGACCCAGTACTTC.

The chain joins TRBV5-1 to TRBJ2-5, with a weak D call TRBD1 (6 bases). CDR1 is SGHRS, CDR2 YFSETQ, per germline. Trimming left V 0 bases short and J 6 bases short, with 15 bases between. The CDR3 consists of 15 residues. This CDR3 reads CASSLDGGASKTQYF. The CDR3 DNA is TGCGCCAGCAGCTTGGATGGGGGCGCTTCGAAGACCCAGTACTTC.

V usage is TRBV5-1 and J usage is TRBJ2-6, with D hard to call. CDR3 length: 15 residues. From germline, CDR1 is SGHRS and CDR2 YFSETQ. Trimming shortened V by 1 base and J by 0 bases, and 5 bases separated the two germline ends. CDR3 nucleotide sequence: TGCGCCAGCAGCTTGTTAGGCTCTGGGGCCAACGTCCTGACTTTC. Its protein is CASSLLGSGANVLTF.